Each of the 12 T cell receptor beta chains below was sequenced from the same sample in a study of blood T cell repertoires in COVID-19. The table came from immunoSEQ multiplex PCR; TCRdb's copy has only in-frame clones and leaves some out. In the table there are 140,000 to 150,000 clones, around nine tenths of which are singletons. Sample: peripheral blood. The receptors here all came from a woman between 50 and 59 years old with active or convalescent COVID-19.

The chain employs TRBV29-1 and TRBJ1-2; D is ambiguous. V dropped 3 bases and J dropped 5 bases, with 4 bases sitting between them. This CDR3 is built from 10 residues. From germline, CDR1 is SQVTM and CDR2 ANQGSEA. CDR3 sequence (DNA): TGCAGCGTTGACAGTTATGGCTACACCTTC. This translates into CSVDSYGYTF.

This clone was seen only once. CDR3 DNA: TGTGCCAGCAGCCGAACCCCGGAGCGGGGGGTCGATGAGCAGTTCTTC. Protein: CASSRTPERGVDEQFF. The J gene is TRBJ2-1, the V gene TRBV4-2, with TRBD2 matching over 9 bases. Germline CDR1 reads LGHNA; CDR2 reads YNFKEQ. The CDR3 length is 16 residues. V shed 4 bases, J shed 8 bases, and the junction held 12 bases outside the gene matches.

This CDR3 reads CATSSGGLFSYNEQFF. DNA of the CDR3: TGTGCCACCAGCAGTGGGGGACTGTTCTCCTACAATGAGCAGTTCTTC. The rearrangement joins TRBV15 to TRBJ2-1; D perhaps matches TRBD2 (6 bases). Germline V gene lookup returns CDR1 LNHNV and CDR2 YYDKDF (reference sequence). This CDR3 comprises 16 residues. Trimming removed 3 bases at V and 0 bases at J, with 12 bases between.

Here the CDR3 reads CASSLSTSSRNSPLHF. In DNA form, the CDR3 reads TGTGCCAGCAGCTTATCGACTAGCAGTAGGAATTCACCCCTCCACTTT. V usage is TRBV7-9 and J usage is TRBJ1-6; D is uncertain. Germline V gives CDR1 SEHNR, CDR2 FQNEAQ (reference sequence). The CDR3 contains 16 residues. With 2 bases removed from V and 7 bases from J, the gap between germline ends came to 15 bases.

The rearrangement links TRBV30 to TRBJ1-2; no clear D gene. The CDR3 loop spans 14 amino acids. Trimming shortened V by 1 base and J by 4 bases, and 13 bases separated the two germline ends. CDR1 is GTSNPN and CDR2 is SVGIG in the germline V gene (reference sequence). This CDR3 reads CAWSAHQISYGYTF. The CDR3 DNA sequence: TGTGCCTGGAGTGCACATCAGATTTCCTATGGCTACACCTTC.

V and J are TRBV28 and TRBJ2-7, with 9 positions matching TRBD1. The ends lost 6 bases at V and 2 bases at J; junction bases unmatched: 8. Germline V gives CDR1 MDHEN, CDR2 SYDVKM. This CDR3 region has 15 residues. CDR3 sequence: CASSSDRGGTYEQYF. Here the CDR3 DNA reads TGTGCCAGCAGCTCCGACAGGGGGGGGACCTACGAGCAGTACTTC.

V and J are TRBV30 and TRBJ2-2; 7 bases agree with TRBD2. The ends lost 2 bases at V and 1 base at J; junction bases unmatched: 4. The CDR3 length is 15 residues. The germline V gene encodes CDR1 GTSNPN and CDR2 SVGIG (reference sequence). CDR3 loop: CAWSRGGRNTGELFF. The CDR3 region has the DNA TGTGCCTGGAGTCGGGGCGGGAGGAACACCGGGGAGCTGTTTTTT.

The V gene is TRBV18, the J gene TRBJ1-1, with 8 bases fitting TRBD1. Germline-derived CDR1 and CDR2 are KGHSH and LQKENI. The CDR3 has 18 amino acids. The V segment lost 0 bases and the J segment 0 bases; nucleotides outside the gene matches: 9. CDR3 nucleotide sequence: TGTGCCAGCTCACCACCGAGAGGGACAGGTGGAATGAACACTGAAGCTTTCTTT. The encoded protein is CASSPPRGTGGMNTEAFF.

The chain couples TRBV15 to TRBJ2-2; 9 bases fit TRBD1. There are 14 residues in the CDR3. Per germline, CDR1 LNHNV and CDR2 YYDKDF (reference sequence). The V segment lost 7 bases and the J segment 4 bases; nucleotides outside the gene matches: 4. The CDR3: CATTRQGVTGELFF. The CDR3 coding sequence is TGTGCCACCACGCGACAGGGGGTCACCGGGGAGCTGTTTTTT.

In this sample, this clone turned up once. This CDR3 is CSVEGSIYEAFF. The CDR3 bases are TGCAGCGTTGAAGGTAGTATATACGAAGCTTTCTTT. The chain has TRBV29-1 and TRBJ1-1; no clear D. In germline, CDR1 is SQVTM, CDR2 ANQGSEA. Between the trimmed V and J ends, which lost 1 base and 8 bases, there was a span of 11 bases. The CDR3 loop spans 12 amino acids.

The chain carries TRBV18 and TRBJ2-5; 8 bases match TRBD1. Unmatched junction bases numbered 23, after V lost 0 bases and J lost 2 bases. Germline-derived CDR1 and CDR2 are KGHSH and LQKENI. The CDR3 runs 22 residues. Here the CDR3 DNA reads TGTGCCAGCTCACCACCGTACGGTGGCGGGGACAGGCCTCTTATCTGGCAAGAGACCCAGTACTTC. Encoded protein: CASSPPYGGGDRPLIWQETQYF.

This chain connects TRBV15 to TRBJ1-5; D is possibly TRBD1 (5 bases). Germline-derived CDR1 and CDR2 are LNHNV and YYDKDF (reference sequence). This CDR3 comprises 16 residues. The V end lost 3 bases, the J end lost 2 bases, and 14 bases lay between the germline ends. The CDR3 spells CATSSNQGVGNQPQHF. The CDR3 nucleotides are TGTGCCACCAGCAGTAACCAGGGTGTGGGCAATCAGCCCCAGCATTTT. Drawing the rest from reference TRBV15 and TRBJ1-5, the complete variable domain is DAMVIQNPRYQVTQFGKPVTLSCSQTLNHNVMYWYQQKSSQAPKLLFHYYDKDFNNEADTPDNFQSRRPNTSFCFLDIRSPGLGDTAMYLCATSSNQGVGNQPQHFGDGTRLSIL.